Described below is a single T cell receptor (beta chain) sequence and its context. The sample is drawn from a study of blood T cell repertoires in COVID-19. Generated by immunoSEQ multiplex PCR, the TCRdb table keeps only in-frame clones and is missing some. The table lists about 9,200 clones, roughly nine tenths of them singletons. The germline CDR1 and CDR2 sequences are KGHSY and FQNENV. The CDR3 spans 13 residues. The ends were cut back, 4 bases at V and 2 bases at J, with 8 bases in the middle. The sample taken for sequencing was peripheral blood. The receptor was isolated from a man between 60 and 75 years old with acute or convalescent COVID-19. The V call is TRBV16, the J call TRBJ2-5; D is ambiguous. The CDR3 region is CASSRSRQETQYF. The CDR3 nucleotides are TGTGCCAGCAGCCGGAGTAGGCAAGAGACCCAGTACTTC.